This note documents a single T cell receptor (beta chain) sequence. Its antigen is still unknown. The CDR3 length is 14 residues. The ends were cut back, 5 bases at V and 5 bases at J, with 13 bases in the middle. From germline, CDR1 is MNHNY and CDR2 SVGAGI (reference sequence). This entry comes from a study of graft-versus-host responses after intestinal transplantation. TCRdb's table, derived via immunoSEQ multiplex PCR, lists solely in-frame clones and lacks some. The sample includes about 82,000 clones, roughly 91% seen only once; the top ten take approximately 0.1%. The gene calls are TRBV6-6 and TRBJ2-1, with D possibly matching TRBD1 (5 bases). Sequenced material: unstimulated CD4+ T cells sorted from spleen or lymph node cells, taken before intestinal transplant. The source is a human donor who received an intestinal transplant. CDR3 DNA: TGTGCCAGCAGTCCAAACTCCAGGGACAATGAGCAGTTCTTC. Protein sequence: CASSPNSRDNEQFF.